This record covers a single T cell receptor beta chain. What it binds is unknown. The V and J ends lost 3 bases and 5 bases respectively, with 35 bases between them. The CDR3 contains 21 residues. The germline CDR1 and CDR2 sequences are DFQATT and SNEGSKA (reference sequence). The sample originates from a study of tumor and adjacent non-tumor tissue in lung cancer. TCRbeta libraries were built with three rounds of nested PCR, modified from ARM-PCR. One entry per CDR3 protein results from TCRdb running MiXCR on the multiplex PCR reads. The sample includes approximately 86,000 distinct CDR3 sequences, around 70% seen only once; the top ten take around 9.5%. Study-wide results and caveats: Tumor repertoires had a smaller top 100 clone share than normal lung.

This sample's RNA came from whole unsorted tissue. The sample was lung tumor tissue. The clonotype comes from a woman in her thirties or forties with non-small cell lung cancer. The chain carries TRBV20-1 and TRBJ2-1; D gene unclear. CDR3 bases: TGCAGTGCTAGTCCACCCCCTAGAGTCCTTCCTGGTGGAACGTACAACAATGAGCAGTTCTTC. Protein product: CSASPPPRVLPGGTYNNEQFF.